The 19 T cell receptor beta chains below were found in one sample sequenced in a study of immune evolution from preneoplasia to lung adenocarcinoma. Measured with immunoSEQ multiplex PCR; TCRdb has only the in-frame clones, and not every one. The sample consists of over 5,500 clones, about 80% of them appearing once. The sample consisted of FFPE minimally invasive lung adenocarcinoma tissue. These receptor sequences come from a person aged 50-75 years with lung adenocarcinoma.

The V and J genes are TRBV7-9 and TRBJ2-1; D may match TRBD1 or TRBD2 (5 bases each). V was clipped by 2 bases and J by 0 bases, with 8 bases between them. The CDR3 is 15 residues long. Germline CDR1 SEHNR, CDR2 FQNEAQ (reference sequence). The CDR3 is CASSLSGSSYNEQFF. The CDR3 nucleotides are TGTGCCAGCAGCTTATCAGGGAGCTCCTACAATGAGCAGTTCTTC. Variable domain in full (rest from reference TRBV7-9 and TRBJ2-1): DTGVSQNPRHKITKRGQNVTFRCDPISEHNRLYWYRQTLGQGPEFLTYFQNEAQLEKSRLLSDRFSAERPKGSFSTLEIQRTEQGDSAMYLCASSLSGSSYNEQFFGPGTRLTVL.

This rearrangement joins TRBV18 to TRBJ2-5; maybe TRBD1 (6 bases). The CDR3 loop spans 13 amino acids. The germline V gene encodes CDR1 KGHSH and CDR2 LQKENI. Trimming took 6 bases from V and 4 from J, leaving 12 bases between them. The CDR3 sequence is CASSTGQAETQYF. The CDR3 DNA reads TGTGCCAGCTCGACAGGACAAGCAGAGACCCAGTACTTC.

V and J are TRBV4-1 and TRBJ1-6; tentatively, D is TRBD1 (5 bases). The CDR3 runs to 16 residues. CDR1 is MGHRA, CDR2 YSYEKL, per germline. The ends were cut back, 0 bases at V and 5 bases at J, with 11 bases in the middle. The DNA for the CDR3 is TGCGCCAGCAGCCAAGACCAGGGTTCCCATAATTCACCCCTCCACTTT. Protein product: CASSQDQGSHNSPLHF.

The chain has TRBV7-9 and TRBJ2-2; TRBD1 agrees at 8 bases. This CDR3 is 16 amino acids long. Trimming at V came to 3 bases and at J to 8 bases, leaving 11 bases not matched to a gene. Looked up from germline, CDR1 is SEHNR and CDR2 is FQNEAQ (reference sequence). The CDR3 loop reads CASSFQGALLPGELFF. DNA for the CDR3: TGTGCCAGCAGCTTTCAGGGGGCCTTACTTCCGGGGGAGCTGTTTTTT.

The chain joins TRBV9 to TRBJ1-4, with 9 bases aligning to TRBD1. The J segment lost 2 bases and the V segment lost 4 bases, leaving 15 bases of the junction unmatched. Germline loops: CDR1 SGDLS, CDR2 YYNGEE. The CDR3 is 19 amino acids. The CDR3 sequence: CASSTNPGDRGFTNEKLFF. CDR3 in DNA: TGTGCCAGCAGCACTAACCCCGGCGACAGGGGGTTTACTAATGAAAAACTGTTTTTT.

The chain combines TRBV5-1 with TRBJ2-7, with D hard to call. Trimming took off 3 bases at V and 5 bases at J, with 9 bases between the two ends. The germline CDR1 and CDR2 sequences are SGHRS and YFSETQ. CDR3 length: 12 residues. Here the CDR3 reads CASSSGQDEQYF. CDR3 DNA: TGCGCCAGCAGCTCAGGTCAGGACGAGCAGTACTTC.

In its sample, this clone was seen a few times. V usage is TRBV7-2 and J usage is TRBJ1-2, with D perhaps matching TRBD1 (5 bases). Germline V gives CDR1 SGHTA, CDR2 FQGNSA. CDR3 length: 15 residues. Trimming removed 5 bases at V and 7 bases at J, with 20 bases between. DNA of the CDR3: TGTGCCAGCAGCAGTGATTCCGGGGGATGGAGTGGCTACACCTTC. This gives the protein CASSSDSGGWSGYTF.

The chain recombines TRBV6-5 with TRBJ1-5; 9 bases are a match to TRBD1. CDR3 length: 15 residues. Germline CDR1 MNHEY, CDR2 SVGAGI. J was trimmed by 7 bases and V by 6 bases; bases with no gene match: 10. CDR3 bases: TGTGCCAGCAGACCAGGACAGGGGTTTAGACAGCCCCAGCATTTT. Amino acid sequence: CASRPGQGFRQPQHF.

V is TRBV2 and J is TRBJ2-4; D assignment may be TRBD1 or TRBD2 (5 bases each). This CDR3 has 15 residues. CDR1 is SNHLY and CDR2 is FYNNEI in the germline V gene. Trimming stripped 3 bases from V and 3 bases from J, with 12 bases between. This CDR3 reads CASSDSLGVKNIQYF. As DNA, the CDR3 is TGTGCCAGCAGTGATTCACTAGGGGTCAAAAACATTCAGTACTTC.

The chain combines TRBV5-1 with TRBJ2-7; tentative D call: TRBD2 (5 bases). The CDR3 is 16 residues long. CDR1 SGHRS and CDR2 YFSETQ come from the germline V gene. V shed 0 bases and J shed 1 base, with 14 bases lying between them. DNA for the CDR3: TGCGCCAGCAGCTTGGTTCTGGGAGAGAGGTCCTACGAGCAGTACTTC. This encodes CASSLVLGERSYEQYF.

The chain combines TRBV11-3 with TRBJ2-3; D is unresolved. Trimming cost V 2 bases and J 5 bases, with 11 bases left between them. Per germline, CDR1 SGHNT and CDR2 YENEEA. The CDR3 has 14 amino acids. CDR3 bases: TGTGCCAGCAGCTTATTGAGCGCACAAGATACGCAGTATTTT. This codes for CASSLLSAQDTQYF.

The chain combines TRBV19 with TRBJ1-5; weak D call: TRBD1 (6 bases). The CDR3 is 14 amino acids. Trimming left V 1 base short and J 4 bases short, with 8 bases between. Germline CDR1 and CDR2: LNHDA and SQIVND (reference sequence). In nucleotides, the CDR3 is TGTGCCAGTAGTATAGTAGGGGGGAATCAGCCCCAGCATTTT. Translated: CASSIVGGNQPQHF. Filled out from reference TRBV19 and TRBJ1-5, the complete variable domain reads DGGITQSPKYLFRKEGQNVTLSCEQNLNHDAMYWYRQDPGQGLRLIYYSQIVNDFQKGDIAEGYSVSREKKESFPLTVTSAQKNPTAFYLCASSIVGGNQPQHFGDGTRLSIL.

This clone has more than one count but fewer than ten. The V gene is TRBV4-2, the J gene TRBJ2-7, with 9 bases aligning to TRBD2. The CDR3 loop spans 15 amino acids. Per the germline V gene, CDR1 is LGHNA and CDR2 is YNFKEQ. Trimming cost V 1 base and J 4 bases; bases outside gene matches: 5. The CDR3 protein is CASSQVGREGYEQYF. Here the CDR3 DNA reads TGTGCCAGCAGCCAAGTCGGGCGGGAGGGATACGAGCAGTACTTC.

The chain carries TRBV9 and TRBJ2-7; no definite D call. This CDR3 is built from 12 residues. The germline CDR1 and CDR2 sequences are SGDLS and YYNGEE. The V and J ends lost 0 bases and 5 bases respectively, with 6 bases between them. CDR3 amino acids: CASSVAGHEQYF. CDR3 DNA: TGTGCCAGCAGCGTAGCTGGCCACGAGCAGTACTTC.

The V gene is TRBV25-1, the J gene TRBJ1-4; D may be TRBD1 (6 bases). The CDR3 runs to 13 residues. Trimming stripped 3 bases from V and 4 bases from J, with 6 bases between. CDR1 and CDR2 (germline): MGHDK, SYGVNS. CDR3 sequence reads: CASSDRGNEKLFF. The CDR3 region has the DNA TGTGCCAGCAGTGACAGGGGTAATGAAAAACTGTTTTTT. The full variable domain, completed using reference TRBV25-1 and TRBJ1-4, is EADIYQTPRYLVIGTGKKITLECSQTMGHDKMYWYQQDPGMELHLIHYSYGVNSTEKGDLSSESTVSRIRTEHFPLTLESARPSHTSQYLCASSDRGNEKLFFGSGTQLSVL.

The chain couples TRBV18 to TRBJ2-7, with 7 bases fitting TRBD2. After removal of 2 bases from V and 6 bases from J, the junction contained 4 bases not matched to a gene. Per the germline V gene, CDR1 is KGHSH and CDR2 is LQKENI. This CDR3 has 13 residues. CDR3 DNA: TGTGCCAGCTCACCAGACTCTAGCGGCGAGCAGTACTTC. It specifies CASSPDSSGEQYF.

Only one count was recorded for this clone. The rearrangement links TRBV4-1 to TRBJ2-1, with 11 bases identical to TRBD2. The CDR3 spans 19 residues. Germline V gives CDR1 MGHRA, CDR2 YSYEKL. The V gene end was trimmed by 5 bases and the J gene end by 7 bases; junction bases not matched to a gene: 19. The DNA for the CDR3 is TGCGCCAGCAGCATGCCCGGGCTAGCGGGGGGAAGTAGTTTGAATGAGCAGTTCTTC. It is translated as CASSMPGLAGGSSLNEQFF.

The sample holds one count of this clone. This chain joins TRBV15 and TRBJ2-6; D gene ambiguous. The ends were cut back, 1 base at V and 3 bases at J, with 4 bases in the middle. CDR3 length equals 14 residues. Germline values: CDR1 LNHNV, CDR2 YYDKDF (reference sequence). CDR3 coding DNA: TGTGCCACCAGCAGAGTTTTTGGGGCCAACGTCCTGACTTTC. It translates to CATSRVFGANVLTF.

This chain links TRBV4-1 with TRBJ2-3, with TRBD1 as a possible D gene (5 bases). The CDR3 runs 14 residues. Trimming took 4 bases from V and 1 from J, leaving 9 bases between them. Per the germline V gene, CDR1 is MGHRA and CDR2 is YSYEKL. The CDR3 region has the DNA TGCGCCAGCAGCCCCAAACAGGGCACAGATACGCAGTATTTT. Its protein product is CASSPKQGTDTQYF.